These 13 T cell receptor beta chains were sequenced from one sample in a study of neurological immune-mediated disorders. Each CDR3 protein gets one entry after TCRdb re-called the 5' RACE reads with MiXCR. The table includes roughly 100,000 distinct CDR3 sequences, around 3.5% detected once. Sequenced input: PBMCs. These TCRs come from a woman aged 45-65 years with multiple sclerosis.

This clonotype was seen many times. The chain joins TRBV9 to TRBJ2-1; TRBD2 matches at 7 bases. CDR3 length: 16 residues. V trimming: 1 base; J trimming: 2 bases; junction bases outside the gene matches: 6. Germline V lookup: CDR1 SGDLS, CDR2 YYNGEE. CDR3 sequence: CASSVIRAGAYNEQFF. CDR3 nucleotide sequence: TGTGCCAGCAGCGTAATTCGGGCGGGGGCCTACAATGAGCAGTTCTTC.

A remark on this clonotype: A single base separates this from a much larger clone, so it may be a read error. The conserved closing phenylalanine or tryptophan is absent in this CDR3, likely reflecting a read error. The chain recombines TRBV27 with TRBJ2-2; D call uncertain. In germline, CDR1 is MNHEY, CDR2 SMNVEV (reference sequence). The ends were cut back, 5 bases at V and 6 bases at J, with 10 bases in the middle. The CDR3 runs 13 residues. The CDR3 reads CASSPAVAGELFI. Here the CDR3 DNA reads TGTGCCAGCAGTCCCGCGGTGGCCGGGGAGCTGTTTATT.

This clonotype appeared many times. V and J are TRBV12-3 or TRBV12-4 and TRBJ2-7, with D perhaps TRBD1 (5 bases). The CDR3 has 14 amino acids. The ends were cut back, 6 bases at V and 3 bases at J, with 15 bases in the middle. CDR3: CASSSAGQDYEQYF. The DNA of the CDR3 is TGTGCCAGCAGCTCCGCAGGACAAGACTACGAGCAGTACTTC.

At least ten counts were recorded for this clonotype. V and J are TRBV7-2 and TRBJ2-1; 10 bases map to TRBD2. J lost 6 bases, V lost 5 bases, and 4 bases had no gene match. The germline V gene encodes CDR1 SGHTA and CDR2 FQGNSA. The length of the CDR3 is 14 residues. CDR3 amino acids: CASSPGLAFNEQFF. The CDR3 nucleotides read TGTGCCAGCAGCCCGGGACTAGCGTTCAATGAGCAGTTCTTC.

This clonotype was seen many times. The chain combines TRBV4-2 with TRBJ2-3, with D possibly TRBD1 on 5 matching bases. Per germline, CDR1 LGHNA and CDR2 YNFKEQ. Trimming took off 4 bases at V and 4 bases at J, with 9 bases between the two ends. CDR3 length equals 13 residues. The CDR3 sequence is CASSPTVSDTQYF. CDR3 DNA sequence: TGTGCCAGCAGCCCGACAGTCTCAGATACGCAGTATTTT.

This clonotype was observed many times. The chain employs TRBV28 and TRBJ2-3; D perhaps matches TRBD1 (6 bases). V lost 11 bases and J 4 bases, leaving 34 bases between the germline ends. Germline V gene sequence: CDR1 MDHEN, CDR2 SYDVKM. The CDR3 spans 19 residues. The CDR3 coding sequence is TGTGCCGGACATCCCGGACAGCGAGCTACACCCGCTGGCCCAGATACGCAGTATTTT. Its translation: CAGHPGQRATPAGPDTQYF. The full variable domain, completed using reference TRBV28 and TRBJ2-3, is DVKVTQSSRYLVKRTGEKVFLECVQDMDHENMFWYRQDPGLGLRLIYFSYDVKMKEKGDIPEGYSVSREKKERFSLILESASTNQTSMYLCAGHPGQRATPAGPDTQYFGPGTRLTVL.

This clonotype was seen at least ten times. The chain is built from TRBV5-4 and TRBJ2-1; tentative D call: TRBD2 (6 bases). The CDR3 covers 15 residues. Between the trimmed V and J ends, which lost 7 bases and 2 bases, there was a span of 16 bases. Germline loops: CDR1 SGHNT, CDR2 YYREEE (reference sequence). The DNA of the CDR3 is TGTGCCAGCCGCCTAACGGGACTGGCCTACAATGAGCAGTTCTTC. This encodes CASRLTGLAYNEQFF.

This clonotype was seen at least ten times. The chain has TRBV4-1 and TRBJ2-4; the D gene is possibly TRBD1 (5 bases). The germline V gene has CDR1 MGHRA and CDR2 YSYEKL. The V end was cut by 0 bases, the J end by 0 bases, with 12 bases between. CDR3 size: 17 residues. The CDR3 sequence: CASSQDRLGLAKNIQYF. In DNA, the CDR3 is TGCGCCAGCAGCCAAGATAGGTTGGGGCTAGCCAAAAACATTCAGTACTTC.

This clonotype was seen a handful of times. A much larger clone differs from this one at a single base, so this may be a read error. The chain is built from TRBV7-2 and TRBJ2-5, with D unclear. The CDR3 contains 13 residues. CDR1 and CDR2 (germline): SGHTA, FQGNSA. Between the trimmed V and J ends, which lost 0 bases and 9 bases, there was a span of 11 bases. This chain's CDR3 is CASSLARTSAQYF. The DNA for the CDR3 is TGTGCCAGCAGCTTAGCCAGGACGAGCGCCCAGTACTTC.

This clonotype was detected ten times or more. The rearrangement uses TRBV20-1 and TRBJ2-7; unclear D gene. The CDR3 runs 14 residues. The V gene's germline CDR1 is DFQATT and CDR2 SNEGSKA (reference sequence). Trimming took 0 bases from V and 3 from J, leaving 12 bases between them. The DNA for the CDR3 is TGCAGTGCTAGAGATGTCGCAGTAAACTACGAGCAGTACTTC. Protein sequence: CSARDVAVNYEQYF.

By proportion, this clonotype is medium-sized (0.01 to 0.1%). This chain connects TRBV20-1 to TRBJ2-1, with 11 bases identical to TRBD2. Trimming took 3 bases from V and 0 from J; bases not matched to a gene: 7. The CDR3 extends over 17 amino acids. The germline V gene has CDR1 DFQATT and CDR2 SNEGSKA (reference sequence). CDR3 residues: CSARNIAGGLSYNEQFF. The DNA of the CDR3 is TGCAGTGCTAGGAACATAGCGGGGGGGCTCTCCTACAATGAGCAGTTCTTC.

This clonotype occurred many times. This sequence joins TRBV7-2 and TRBJ2-1, with TRBD2 matching 14 bases. The length of the CDR3 is 16 residues. V lost 4 bases and J lost 2; bases outside the gene matches: 1. Per germline, CDR1 SGHTA and CDR2 FQGNSA. Written as DNA, the CDR3 is TGTGCCAGCAGCTGGGGACTAGCGGGGGCCTACAATGAGCAGTTCTTC. This codes for CASSWGLAGAYNEQFF.

This clonotype was counted ten times or more. This chain connects TRBV7-3 to TRBJ1-5, with TRBD1 identical over 7 bases. The J segment lost 4 bases and the V segment lost 2 bases, leaving 5 bases of the junction unmatched. The CDR3 contains 15 residues. Germline CDR1 and CDR2: SGHTA and FQGTGA. The CDR3 loop is CASSLEGAGNQPQHF. CDR3 DNA sequence: TGTGCCAGCAGCTTAGAGGGGGCCGGGAATCAGCCCCAGCATTTT.